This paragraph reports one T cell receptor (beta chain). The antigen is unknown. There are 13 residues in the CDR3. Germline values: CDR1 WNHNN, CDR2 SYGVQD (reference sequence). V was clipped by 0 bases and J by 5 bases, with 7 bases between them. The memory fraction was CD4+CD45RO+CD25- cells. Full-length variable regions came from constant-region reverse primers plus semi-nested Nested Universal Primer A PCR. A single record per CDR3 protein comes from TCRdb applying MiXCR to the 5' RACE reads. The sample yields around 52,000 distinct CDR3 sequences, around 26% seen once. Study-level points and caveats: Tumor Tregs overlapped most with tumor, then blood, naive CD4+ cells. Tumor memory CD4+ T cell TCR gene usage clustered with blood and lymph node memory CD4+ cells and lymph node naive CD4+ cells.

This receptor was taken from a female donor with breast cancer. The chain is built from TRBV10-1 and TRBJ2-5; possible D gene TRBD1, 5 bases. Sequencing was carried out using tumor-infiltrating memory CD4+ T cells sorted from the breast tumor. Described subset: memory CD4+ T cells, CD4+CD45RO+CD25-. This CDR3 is CASSESGRETQYF. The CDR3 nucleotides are TGCGCCAGCAGTGAGTCGGGGCGGGAGACCCAGTACTTC.